This T cell receptor beta chain appears in the sequencing data of a study of control samples from healthy donors and cancer patients. The CDR3 spans 15 residues. V was clipped by 4 bases and J by 4 bases, with 17 bases between them. Per the germline V gene, CDR1 is SGHVS and CDR2 is FQNEAQ. Using immunoSEQ multiplex PCR, the repertoire was profiled, and TCRdb retains in-frame clones only, with some absent. The data hold some 95,000 clones, with 79% observed a single time. Sequencing was performed on blood. The chain is built from TRBV7-8 and TRBJ2-7; a weak D match, TRBD1 (6 bases). The sequence was collected from a woman in her thirties in good health. The CDR3 loop reads CASSSDSIHSYEQYF. The CDR3 DNA follows: TGTGCCAGCAGCTCGGACAGTATCCACTCTTACGAGCAGTACTTC.